This record covers a single TCR beta chain. Measured with immunoSEQ multiplex PCR; TCRdb has only the in-frame clones, and not every one. The table shows about 170,000 clones, with around 83% occurring only once. This sample is part of a study of blood T cell repertoires in COVID-19. Germline V gives CDR1 MGHRA, CDR2 YSYEKL. J was trimmed by 4 bases and V by 5 bases; bases with no gene match: 8. The CDR3 has 14 residues. The sample taken for sequencing was PBMCs or T cells enriched from blood (not recorded which). The source is a woman in her forties or fifties in a cohort exposed to, infected with or recovered from COVID-19 (not recorded which). The genes are TRBV4-1 and TRBJ2-7; TRBD2 aligns across 7 bases. CDR3 bases: TGCGCCAGCAGCACGACCCCTAGCGGTTACGAGCAGTACTTC. Amino acid sequence: CASSTTPSGYEQYF.